There are many counts of the clone carrying this T cell receptor (beta chain). This record belongs to a study of T cells after yellow fever vaccination. TCRdb reprocessed the 5' RACE reads via MiXCR and lists one record per CDR3 protein. The sample carries under 50,000 distinct CDR3 sequences, around 6.4% recorded once. This receptor was identified in a man under 40 who received the YFV17D yellow fever vaccine. Material: PBMCs, either bulk or a sorted T-cell subset (CD4+, CD8+, memory, or dextramer-sorted; not recorded which), obtained 45 days after the yellow fever booster vaccination.

Here the CDR3 DNA reads TGTGCCAGCAGAGCAACAGGAGCCTCCTACAATGAGCAGTTCTTC. It encodes CASRATGASYNEQFF. This chain links TRBV6-2 or TRBV6-3 with TRBJ2-1, with D maybe TRBD1 (5 bases). Germline V gives CDR1 MNHEY, CDR2 SVGEGT. The CDR3 consists of 15 residues. Between the trimmed V and J ends, which lost 6 bases and 0 bases, there was a span of 12 bases.